This T cell receptor (beta chain) appears in the sequencing data of a study of patients and donors after allogeneic stem cell transplantation. TCRdb re-called the RT-PCR reads through MiXCR, storing one row per CDR3 protein. The sample lists under 200,000 distinct CDR3 sequences; roughly 30% were seen once. This sequence was found in a human donor who was either an allogeneic HSCT recipient or a stem cell or donor lymphocyte infusion donor (not recorded which). It is not recorded whose cells these are; they may come from a transplant donor. The material sequenced was blood, either unsorted or a sorted T cell fraction (not recorded which).

CDR3 sequence (DNA): TGTGCCAGCGCGGACAGGCCGGGACTAGTCTACGAGCAGTACTTC. As protein: CASADRPGLVYEQYF. V and J are TRBV3-1 and TRBJ2-7; possible D gene TRBD2, 8 bases. Trimming removed 8 bases at V and 3 bases at J, with 20 bases between. This CDR3 region has 15 residues. Germline lookup yields CDR1 LGHDT and CDR2 YNNKEL (reference sequence).